Listed below are T cell receptor beta chains from one sample, sequenced in a study of blood T cells in healthy people across ages. TCRdb independently ran MiXCR on the 5' RACE reads; one entry per CDR3 protein. The table lists 1.5 million to 2 million distinct CDR3 sequences, around 40% of them singletons. The sequencing input was blood. These receptors were taken from a human donor in good health. CDR3s include the opening cysteine and the closing phenylalanine or tryptophan. D genes are given only for firm matches. Part of the rows lack a size; the others show once, few, many or a class for expanded clones.

abundance: -
j_gene: TRBJ2-3
d_gene: TRBD1
v_gene: TRBV6-4
CDR3nt: TGTACCAGCAGTGAGGGGGCAGGGGCTTCAGATACGCAGTATTTT
CDR3aa: CTSSEGAGASDTQYF

abundance: few
j_gene: TRBJ2-1
d_gene: -
v_gene: TRBV7-3
CDR3nt: TGTGCCAGCAGCTTATATGTCAGCTACAATGAGCAGTTCTTC
CDR3aa: CASSLYVSYNEQFF

abundance: -
j_gene: TRBJ1-4
d_gene: -
v_gene: TRBV12-3/TRBV12-4
CDR3nt: TGTGCCAGCAGTTCGCGACAGTCAACTAATGAAAAACTGTTTTTT
CDR3aa: CASSSRQSTNEKLFF

abundance: few
j_gene: TRBJ1-2
d_gene: -
v_gene: TRBV2
CDR3nt: TGTGCCAGCAGTGAGAGGGCAGGGGTTAGGGGCTACACCTTC
CDR3aa: CASSERAGVRGYTF

abundance: -
j_gene: TRBJ1-6
d_gene: -
v_gene: TRBV4-3
CDR3nt: TGCGCCAGCAGCCAAGATGTTAGGCAGGGTGATTCACCCCTCCACTTT
CDR3aa: CASSQDVRQGDSPLHF

abundance: -
j_gene: TRBJ1-5
d_gene: -
v_gene: TRBV4-2
CDR3nt: TGTGCCAGCAGCCACCCCTCAGGGAATGGTCAGCCCCAGCATTTT
CDR3aa: CASSHPSGNGQPQHF

abundance: few
j_gene: TRBJ1-2
d_gene: -
v_gene: TRBV24-1
CDR3nt: TGTGCCACCAGGAAGACGGGTCCTAACTATGGCTACACCTTC
CDR3aa: CATRKTGPNYGYTF

abundance: few
j_gene: TRBJ1-3
d_gene: -
v_gene: TRBV7-2
CDR3nt: TGTGCCAGCAGCTTAGCTATTACCGGGCCTAGCTCTGGAAACACCATATATTTT
CDR3aa: CASSLAITGPSSGNTIYF

abundance: -
j_gene: TRBJ2-7
d_gene: -
v_gene: TRBV7-8
CDR3nt: TGTGCCAGCAGCTCCTTTTCGAGGATAGACTTCTACGAGCAGTACTTC
CDR3aa: CASSSFSRIDFYEQYF

abundance: -
j_gene: TRBJ1-5
d_gene: -
v_gene: TRBV20-1
CDR3nt: TGCAGTGCTAGAGCGGTACAAGAACAACAGCCCCAGCATTTT
CDR3aa: CSARAVQEQQPQHF

abundance: -
j_gene: TRBJ2-1
d_gene: TRBD2
v_gene: TRBV6-1
CDR3nt: TGTGCCAGCAGTGAAGGGGGGGGGGTTTTCTATGAGCAGTTCTTC
CDR3aa: CASSEGGGVFYEQFF

abundance: -
j_gene: TRBJ2-7
d_gene: -
v_gene: TRBV7-2
CDR3nt: TGTGCCAGCAGCTTACGGACCGCTCGTATCTACGAGCAGTACTTC
CDR3aa: CASSLRTARIYEQYF

abundance: -
j_gene: TRBJ2-7
d_gene: -
v_gene: TRBV24-1
CDR3nt: TGTGCCACCAGTGAGGGGGACCACGAGCAGTACTTC
CDR3aa: CATSEGDHEQYF

abundance: few
j_gene: TRBJ2-5
d_gene: -
v_gene: TRBV27
CDR3nt: TGTGCCAGCAGTTTCGGTCGCGGGGCCCAAGAGACCCAGTACTTC
CDR3aa: CASSFGRGAQETQYF

abundance: once
j_gene: TRBJ2-3
d_gene: TRBD2
v_gene: TRBV7-2
CDR3nt: TGTGCCAGCAACCTCATGCGGACTAGCGGGGGGGCGACAGATACGCAGTATTTT
CDR3aa: CASNLMRTSGGATDTQYF

abundance: -
j_gene: TRBJ1-1
d_gene: -
v_gene: TRBV12-5
CDR3nt: TGTGCTAGTGGCTACGGTCGGGGTGAAGCTTTCTTT
CDR3aa: CASGYGRGEAFF

abundance: few
j_gene: TRBJ2-7
d_gene: -
v_gene: TRBV29-1
CDR3nt: TGCAGCGCAGGGACCAAACACCTCTACGAGCAGTACTTC
CDR3aa: CSAGTKHLYEQYF

abundance: -
j_gene: TRBJ2-7
d_gene: TRBD1
v_gene: TRBV28
CDR3nt: TGTGCCACCGTACAGGGGACGGTCCGTGGAGAGCAGTACTTC
CDR3aa: CATVQGTVRGEQYF

abundance: few
j_gene: TRBJ2-5
d_gene: -
v_gene: TRBV20-1
CDR3nt: TGCAGTGCTAGAGGGAGTGGGGCAGAGACCCAGTACTTC
CDR3aa: CSARGSGAETQYF

abundance: -
j_gene: TRBJ2-3
d_gene: TRBD2
v_gene: TRBV7-2
CDR3nt: TGTGCCAGCAGCCCCCACGGGACTAGGGGACCCGATACGCAGTATTTT
CDR3aa: CASSPHGTRGPDTQYF

abundance: -
j_gene: TRBJ2-5
d_gene: -
v_gene: TRBV15
CDR3nt: TGTGCCACCAGCAGAGGAGGCAGCCAGGAGACCCAGTACTTC
CDR3aa: CATSRGGSQETQYF

abundance: few
j_gene: TRBJ1-5
d_gene: -
v_gene: TRBV5-5
CDR3nt: TGTGCCAGCAGTTTAGGGCAGGAAAATCAGCCCCAGCATTTT
CDR3aa: CASSLGQENQPQHF

abundance: -
j_gene: TRBJ1-4
d_gene: TRBD1
v_gene: TRBV4-2
CDR3nt: TGTGCCAGCAGCCAACGGGCGGGGACAGAGAATGAAAAACTGTTTTTT
CDR3aa: CASSQRAGTENEKLFF

abundance: -
j_gene: TRBJ2-7
d_gene: -
v_gene: TRBV4-1
CDR3nt: TGCGCCAGCAGCCAAGATCAGGCGATGCAGTACTTC
CDR3aa: CASSQDQAMQYF

abundance: -
j_gene: TRBJ2-1
d_gene: -
v_gene: TRBV20-1
CDR3nt: TGCAGTGCTAGAGATAGGAGGGGTTCCTACAATGAGCAGTTCTTC
CDR3aa: CSARDRRGSYNEQFF

abundance: few
j_gene: TRBJ1-2
d_gene: -
v_gene: TRBV29-1
CDR3nt: TGCAGCGAGGGGGGGAGCTATGGCTACACCTTC
CDR3aa: CSEGGSYGYTF

abundance: -
j_gene: TRBJ1-2
d_gene: TRBD1
v_gene: TRBV10-3
CDR3nt: TGTGCCATCAGGACGGGACAGAACTATGGCTACACCTTC
CDR3aa: CAIRTGQNYGYTF

abundance: -
j_gene: TRBJ2-3
d_gene: -
v_gene: TRBV3-1
CDR3nt: TGTGCCAGCAGCCAAGTTCAGGGTTTGGTGACAGATACGCAGTATTTT
CDR3aa: CASSQVQGLVTDTQYF

abundance: few
j_gene: TRBJ2-7
d_gene: TRBD2
v_gene: TRBV20-1
CDR3nt: TGCAGTGCTAGAGATGGGGATAGCGGGGGCTACGAGCAGTACTTC
CDR3aa: CSARDGDSGGYEQYF

abundance: few
j_gene: TRBJ1-5
d_gene: -
v_gene: TRBV6-5
CDR3nt: TGTGCCAGCAGTTACTCGATGGAGGCAGCACCCCAGCATTTT
CDR3aa: CASSYSMEAAPQHF

abundance: few
j_gene: TRBJ2-7
d_gene: -
v_gene: TRBV5-1
CDR3nt: TGCGCCAGCAGCTCGACCGGGGTGATGAACGAGCAGTACTTC
CDR3aa: CASSSTGVMNEQYF

abundance: -
j_gene: TRBJ1-2
d_gene: -
v_gene: TRBV7-2
CDR3nt: TGTGCCAGCAGCTTAAGGTTCGGGAGTGCAGGGATATATGGCTACACCTTC
CDR3aa: CASSLRFGSAGIYGYTF

abundance: few
j_gene: TRBJ1-1
d_gene: TRBD1
v_gene: TRBV27
CDR3nt: TGTGCCAGCAGTCCATTGGGATCGACAGGGGACAACACTGAAGCTTTCTTT
CDR3aa: CASSPLGSTGDNTEAFF